The clone carrying this TCR beta chain showed up just a few times. With MiXCR, TCRdb called clones anew from the PCR reads. The sample contains 30,000 to 40,000 clones, approximately 31% of which appear only once. Germline assignment: CDR1 SNHLY and CDR2 FYNNEI. This CDR3 region has 13 residues. Trimming stripped 7 bases from V and 6 bases from J, with 13 bases between. The record originates from a study of metastatic and nonmetastatic thyroid tumors. Study as a whole: Thyroid patients, malignant and benign, had repertoires compared across blood and tumor or nodule tissue.

Prior to thyroid surgery, none of the patients had received any treatment. Sequencing was carried out using tumor tissue. The clonotype was recovered from a female donor with papillary thyroid cancer or a benign thyroid nodule (not recorded which). Some clones in this sample may be carry-over from other donors' samples. The V and J genes are TRBV2 and TRBJ1-5; perhaps TRBD1 as D (5 bases). The CDR3 DNA is TGTGCCAGCACCGGGGCAAAGTCTCAGCCCCAGCATTTT. Translation: CASTGAKSQPQHF.